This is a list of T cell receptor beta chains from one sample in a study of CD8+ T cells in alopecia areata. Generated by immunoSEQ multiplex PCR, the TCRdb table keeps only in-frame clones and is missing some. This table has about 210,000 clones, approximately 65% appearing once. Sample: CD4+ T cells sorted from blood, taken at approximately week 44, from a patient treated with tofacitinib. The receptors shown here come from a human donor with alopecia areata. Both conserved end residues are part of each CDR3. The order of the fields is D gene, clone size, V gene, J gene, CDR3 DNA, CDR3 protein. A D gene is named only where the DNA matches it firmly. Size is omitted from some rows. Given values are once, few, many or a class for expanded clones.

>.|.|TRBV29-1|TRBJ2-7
TGCAGCGTTGGCACAGCTTTCTACGAGCAGTACTTC
CSVGTAFYEQYF
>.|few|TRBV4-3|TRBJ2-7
TGCGCCAGCAGCCAAGAGCGGTCGTGGGTCTACGAGCAGTACTTC
CASSQERSWVYEQYF
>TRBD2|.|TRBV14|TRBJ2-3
TGTGCCAGCAGCCACCGCTGGCGGGGGAGCACAGATACGCAGTATTTT
CASSHRWRGSTDTQYF
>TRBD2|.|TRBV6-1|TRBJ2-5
TGTGCCGTGAGATCAGCGGGGTTAGGGGAGACCCAGTACTTC
CAVRSAGLGETQYF
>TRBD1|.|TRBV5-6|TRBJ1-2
TGTGCCAGCAGCTTGGATGGGACAGGGTTATATGGCTACACCTTC
CASSLDGTGLYGYTF
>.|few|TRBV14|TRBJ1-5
TGTGCCAGCAGCCATCCGGGTGCGGAGCCCCAGCATTTT
CASSHPGAEPQHF
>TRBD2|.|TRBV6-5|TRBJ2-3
TGTGCCAGCAGTTACTCCCTAGGCGGGGGGGATACGCAGTATTTT
CASSYSLGGGDTQYF
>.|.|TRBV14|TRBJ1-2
TGTGCCAGCAGCCAGGGGCACTATGGCTACACCTTC
CASSQGHYGYTF
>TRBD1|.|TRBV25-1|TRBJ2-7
TGTGCCAGCAGGGACAGGGTCTACGAGCAGTACTTC
CASRDRVYEQYF
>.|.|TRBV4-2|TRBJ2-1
TGTGCCAGCACTAGCCTCTCCTACAATGAGCAGTTCTTC
CASTSLSYNEQFF